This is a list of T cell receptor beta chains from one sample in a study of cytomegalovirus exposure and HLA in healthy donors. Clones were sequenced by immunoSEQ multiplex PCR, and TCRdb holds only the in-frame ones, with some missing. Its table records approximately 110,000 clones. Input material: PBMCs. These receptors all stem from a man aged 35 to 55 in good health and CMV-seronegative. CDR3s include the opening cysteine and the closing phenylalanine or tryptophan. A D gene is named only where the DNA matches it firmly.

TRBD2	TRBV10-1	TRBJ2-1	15	CASSDGGGRKYEQFF	TGCGCCAGCAGTGATGGGGGGGGTCGTAAATACGAGCAGTTCTTC
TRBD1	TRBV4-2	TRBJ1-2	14	CASSQLGTAYGYTF	TGTGCCAGCAGCCAACTAGGGACAGCCTATGGCTACACCTTC
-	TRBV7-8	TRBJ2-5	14	CASSLVTSIETQYF	TGTGCCAGCAGCTTAGTCACTAGCATCGAGACCCAGTACTTC
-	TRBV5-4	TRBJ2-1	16	CASSRSGTRLSNEQFF	TGTGCCAGCAGCCGTTCCGGGACTCGATTGAGCAATGAGCAGTTCTTC
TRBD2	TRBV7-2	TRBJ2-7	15	CASSLGLADSYEQYF	TGTGCCAGCAGCTTAGGACTAGCTGATTCCTACGAGCAGTACTTC
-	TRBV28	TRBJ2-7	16	CASSWALERPSYEQYF	TGTGCCAGCAGCTGGGCCCTTGAGCGGCCTTCCTACGAGCAGTACTTC
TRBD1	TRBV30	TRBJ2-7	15	CAWTPGQGKAYEQYF	TGTGCCTGGACCCCGGGACAGGGTAAGGCCTACGAGCAGTACTTC
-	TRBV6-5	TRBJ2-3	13	CASRSRRTNTQYF	TGTGCCAGCAGATCACGTAGAACCAATACGCAGTATTTT
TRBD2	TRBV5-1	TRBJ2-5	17	CASSPGTSGVNRETQYF	TGCGCCAGCAGCCCTGGGACTAGCGGGGTCAATCGAGAGACCCAGTACTTC
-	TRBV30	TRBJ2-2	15	CAWSAGRVNTGELFF	TGTGCCTGGAGTGCCGGGCGGGTGAACACCGGGGAGCTGTTTTTT
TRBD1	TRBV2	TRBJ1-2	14	CASKRTGLSYGYTF	TGTGCCAGCAAAAGGACAGGGTTATCCTATGGCTACACCTTC
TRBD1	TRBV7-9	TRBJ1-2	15	CASSLWDRGNYGYTF	TGTGCCAGCAGCTTATGGGACAGGGGCAACTATGGCTACACCTTC
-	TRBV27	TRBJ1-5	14	CASSFTASNQPQHF	TGTGCCAGCAGTTTTACTGCTAGCAATCAGCCCCAGCATTTT
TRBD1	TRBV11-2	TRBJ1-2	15	CASSLGTGVSYGYTF	TGTGCCAGCAGCCTTGGGACAGGGGTTAGCTATGGCTACACCTTC
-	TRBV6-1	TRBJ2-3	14	CASSEAGSTDTQYF	TGTGCCAGCAGTGAAGCCGGGAGCACAGATACGCAGTATTTT
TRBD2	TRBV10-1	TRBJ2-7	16	CASSRLAGVGTYEQYF	TGCGCCAGCAGTAGGCTAGCGGGAGTAGGAACCTACGAGCAGTACTTC
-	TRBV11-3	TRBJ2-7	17	CARPLERAGRTPYEQYF	TGTGCCAGACCCCTTGAGCGAGCGGGCAGGACACCCTACGAGCAGTACTTC
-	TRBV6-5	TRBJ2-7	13	CASSYSIAYEQYF	TGTGCCAGCAGTTACTCGATAGCCTACGAGCAGTACTTC
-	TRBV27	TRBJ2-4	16	CASSSPGILAKNIQYF	TGTGCCAGCAGTTCCCCAGGGATCCTAGCCAAAAACATTCAGTACTTC
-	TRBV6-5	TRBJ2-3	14	CASRRDSGTDTQYF	TGTGCCAGCAGAAGGGACTCCGGTACAGATACGCAGTATTTT
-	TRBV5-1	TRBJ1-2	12	CASSTGPHGYTF	TGCGCCAGCTCCACAGGGCCCCATGGCTACACCTTC
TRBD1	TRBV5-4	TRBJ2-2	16	CASSPGRDRVTGELFF	TGTGCCAGCAGCCCTGGCCGGGACAGGGTTACCGGGGAGCTGTTTTTT